These T cell receptor beta chains were read from a single sample in a study of CD4 T cells in relation to SARS-CoV-2 and coronaviruses. For these TCRs, the target antigens are not known. Sequenced by immunoSEQ multiplex PCR; TCRdb stores in-frame clones only, minus some. The table records about 17,000 clones, 82% of them present only once. The sample taken for sequencing was CD4+ T cells from PBMCs, cultured in vitro. Receptor source: a human donor in good health. The CDR3 runs from the conserved cysteine through the conserved F or W. Fields, in order: D gene, J gene, V gene, clone size, CDR3 DNA, CDR3 protein. D genes are given only for firm matches. Clone size, where shown, is once, few, many, or a class for clones that have expanded.

NA,TRBJ2-1,TRBV6-5,NA,TGTGCCAGCATTCCCGGGTCCTCCAATGAGCAGTTCTTC,CASIPGSSNEQFF
NA,TRBJ1-5,TRBV29-1,NA,TGCAGCGCGGCGGGGATGGGTCAGCCCCAGCATTTT,CSAAGMGQPQHF
NA,TRBJ1-2,TRBV10-3,NA,TGTGCCATCAGCTGGGAGGACTATGGCTACACCTTC,CAISWEDYGYTF
NA,TRBJ1-6,TRBV11-2,once,TGTGCCAGCAGTTACGGAGGGAATGCACCCCTCCACTTT,CASSYGGNAPLHF
NA,TRBJ2-6,TRBV13,NA,TGTGCCAGCAAGAGGGCCTCTGGGGCCAACGTCCTGACTTTC,CASKRASGANVLTF
NA,TRBJ2-2,TRBV6-2/TRBV6-3,NA,TGTGCCAGCAGTCCCGACCGGAACACCGGGGAGCTGTTTTTT,CASSPDRNTGELFF
NA,TRBJ1-6,TRBV5-4,few,TGTGCCAGCAGCTGGCCCGGTGGCTCACCCCTCCACTTT,CASSWPGGSPLHF
TRBD1,TRBJ2-7,TRBV4-3,NA,TGCGCCAGCAGCCAAGCTGGGACAGCTTCCTACGAGCAGTACTTC,CASSQAGTASYEQYF
NA,TRBJ1-1,TRBV4-3,NA,TGCGCCAGCAGCCCCCGGCCGTTTTTCTTAACTGAAGCTTTCTTT,CASSPRPFFLTEAFF
NA,TRBJ2-3,TRBV11-1,NA,TGTGCCAGCAGCCCCCCAGTGCGCAGCACAGATACGCAGTATTTT,CASSPPVRSTDTQYF
TRBD1,TRBJ2-3,TRBV5-4,NA,TGTGCCAGCAGCTTGGGAGGCAGGGGGCTGGTAGATACGCAGTATTTT,CASSLGGRGLVDTQYF
NA,TRBJ2-7,TRBV3-1/TRBV3-2,NA,TGTGCCAGCAGCCAAGAGGTACCAGGGAACAACGAGCAGTACTTC,CASSQEVPGNNEQYF
NA,TRBJ2-7,TRBV6-5,NA,TGTGCCAGCAGTTACTCGGAGAGATCCTACGAGCAGTACTTC,CASSYSERSYEQYF
TRBD2,TRBJ2-3,TRBV20-1,once,TGCAGTGCTAGTGGGGGGAGCGGGAGAGAGAATACGCAGTATTTT,CSASGGSGRENTQYF
NA,TRBJ1-2,TRBV13,few,TGTGCCAGCAGCCCTTTTTTAGTAACGGGGGCCAGACCGAGGGACTATGGCTACACCTTC,CASSPFLVTGARPRDYGYTF
NA,TRBJ2-5,TRBV19,NA,TGTGCCAGTAGTAAGCCCCCCCAAGAGACCCAGTACTTC,CASSKPPQETQYF
NA,TRBJ2-1,TRBV2,once,TGTGCCAGCAAGGGGGAAGTTGAGCAGTTCTTC,CASKGEVEQFF
NA,TRBJ2-2,TRBV18,NA,TGTGCCAGCTCATCCCAGGTCCCCCCCGGGGAGCTGTTTTTT,CASSSQVPPGELFF
TRBD1,TRBJ1-2,TRBV2,NA,TGTGCCAGCAGCGGGACAGCCTATGGCTACACCTTC,CASSGTAYGYTF
NA,TRBJ2-1,TRBV6-5,NA,TGTGCCAGCAGTTCTCCGGGGCTTTACTCCTACAATGAGCAGTTCTTC,CASSSPGLYSYNEQFF
NA,TRBJ2-7,TRBV1,NA,TGCACCAGCAGCCACCCACCCCGGGAGAGGGAGAAATGCGAGCAGTACTTC,CTSSHPPREREKCEQYF
NA,TRBJ1-1,TRBV15,NA,TGTGCCACCAGCAGAGGAGGGGACACTGAAGCTTTCTTT,CATSRGGDTEAFF
NA,TRBJ2-5,TRBV11-2,NA,TGTGCCAGCAGCCCCTCCGGAGGCGAGACCCAGTACTTC,CASSPSGGETQYF
NA,TRBJ1-6,TRBV3-1/TRBV3-2,NA,TGTGCCAGCAGCCAAATGGGGGGACCCAATTCACCCCTCCACTTT,CASSQMGGPNSPLHF
TRBD1,TRBJ1-5,TRBV6-5,NA,TGTGCCAGCAGGACAGGGGTTATCAATCAGCCCCAGCATTTT,CASRTGVINQPQHF
TRBD2,TRBJ2-7,TRBV7-2,NA,TGTGCCAGCAGCTTATGGAGCGGGAGTCCCGAGCAGTACTTC,CASSLWSGSPEQYF
NA,TRBJ1-2,TRBV20-1,once,TGCAGTGCTAGTAGCAGGGATGGCTACACCTTC,CSASSRDGYTF
NA,TRBJ1-6,TRBV6-5,NA,TGTGCCAGCAGTTGGCAGGGAAATTCACCCCTCCACTTT,CASSWQGNSPLHF
NA,TRBJ1-4,TRBV7-9,NA,TGTGCCAGCAGCTTAAGCGGGAACGAAAAACTGTTTTTT,CASSLSGNEKLFF
NA,TRBJ1-6,TRBV5-1,NA,TGCGCCAGCAGCTTAGAGGGATCCTCGAATAATTCACCCCTCCACTTT,CASSLEGSSNNSPLHF
NA,TRBJ2-1,TRBV11-1,NA,TGTGCCAGCAGCTCCGATGGGCGGGGGCCATACAATGAGCAGTTCTTC,CASSSDGRGPYNEQFF
TRBD1,TRBJ1-4,TRBV4-3,NA,TGCGCCAGCAGCCAAGGCCCGGGACAGCCAAATGAAAAACTGTTTTTT,CASSQGPGQPNEKLFF
NA,TRBJ1-1,TRBV5-1,NA,TGCGCCAGCAGCTTGGGCGGTCGGAACACTGAAGCTTTCTTT,CASSLGGRNTEAFF
TRBD2,TRBJ2-3,TRBV24-1,NA,TGTGCCACCAGTGACCCGGGACTAGCCAGTGATACGCAGTATTTT,CATSDPGLASDTQYF
NA,TRBJ1-3,TRBV11-2,few,TGTGCCAGCAGCATAGACAGATACTCTGGAAACACCATATATTTT,CASSIDRYSGNTIYF
TRBD2,TRBJ2-3,TRBV3-1/TRBV3-2,NA,TGTGCCAGCAGCCAGACGGGGGGGCCCACAGATACGCAGTATTTT,CASSQTGGPTDTQYF
NA,TRBJ2-3,TRBV11-2,NA,TGTGCCAGCAGCTCCATTGGATTCGCAGATACGCAGTATTTT,CASSSIGFADTQYF
NA,TRBJ2-5,TRBV5-4,NA,TGTGCCAGCAGCTCCCACCGGGGCCAGGGGGAGACCCAGTACTTC,CASSSHRGQGETQYF
TRBD1,TRBJ2-7,TRBV11-3,NA,TGTGCCAGCCACAGGGGGACGGGAGTCTCCAAGCAGTACTTC,CASHRGTGVSKQYF
NA,TRBJ1-1,TRBV7-2,NA,TGTGCCAGCAGCTTACAGGCGTTCATGAACACTGAAGCTTTCTTT,CASSLQAFMNTEAFF
TRBD2,TRBJ2-1,TRBV6-6,NA,TGTGCCAGCACCCTAGCGGGGGCCTACAATGAGCAGTTCTTC,CASTLAGAYNEQFF
NA,TRBJ2-2,TRBV11-3,NA,TGTGCCAGCAGCTTGGGCTTCTCGCGGAAGAACACCGGGGAGCTGTTTTTT,CASSLGFSRKNTGELFF
NA,TRBJ1-2,TRBV6-5,NA,TGTGCCAGCAGTTACTCGTTGGGCAGCGTCTATGGCTACACCTTC,CASSYSLGSVYGYTF
TRBD1,TRBJ1-2,TRBV6-2/TRBV6-3,NA,TGTGCCAGCAGTTCACCGCCGACAGGGTCAGGATATGGCTACACCTTC,CASSSPPTGSGYGYTF
NA,TRBJ2-7,TRBV12-3/TRBV12-4,NA,TGTGCCAGCAGTAACCAGGGGCAGGGCGAGCAGTACTTC,CASSNQGQGEQYF
TRBD2,TRBJ2-3,TRBV11-2,NA,TGTGCCAGCAGCTCACTAGCGAGCACAGATACGCAGTATTTT,CASSSLASTDTQYF
NA,TRBJ2-1,TRBV4-2,NA,TGTGCCAGCAGCCGTAAGCGCGAGGCAAACAATGAGCAGTTCTTC,CASSRKREANNEQFF
TRBD2,TRBJ2-3,TRBV27,NA,TGTGCCAGCCGCAAGTCCAAGACTCCCCGTAGCGGGGCTAGCACAGATACGCAGTATTTT,CASRKSKTPRSGASTDTQYF
NA,TRBJ1-6,TRBV6-6,NA,TGTGCCAGCAGTCAACAGGGAAACAATTCACCCCTCCACTTT,CASSQQGNNSPLHF